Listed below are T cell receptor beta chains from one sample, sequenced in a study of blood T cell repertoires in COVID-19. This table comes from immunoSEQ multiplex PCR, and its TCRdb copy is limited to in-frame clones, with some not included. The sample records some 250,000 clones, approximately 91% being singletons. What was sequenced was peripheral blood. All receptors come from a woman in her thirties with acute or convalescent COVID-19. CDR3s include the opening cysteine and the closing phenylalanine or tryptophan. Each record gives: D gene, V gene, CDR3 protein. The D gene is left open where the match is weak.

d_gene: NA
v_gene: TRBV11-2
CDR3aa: CASSLVGVYGYTF

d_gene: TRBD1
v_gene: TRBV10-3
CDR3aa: CAIRRTGMAGELFF

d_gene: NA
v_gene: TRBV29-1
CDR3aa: CSVEDISNYGYTF

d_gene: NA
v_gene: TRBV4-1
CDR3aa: CASIWRPNTGELFF

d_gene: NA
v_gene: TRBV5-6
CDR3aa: CASSLYRNTEAFF

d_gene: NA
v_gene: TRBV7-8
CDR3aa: CASRRERGREAFF

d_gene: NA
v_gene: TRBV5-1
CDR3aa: CASSLAASWQETQYF

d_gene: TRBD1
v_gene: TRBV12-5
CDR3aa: CASSPGASPYRGRVTEAFF

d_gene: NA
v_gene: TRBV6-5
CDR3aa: CASSSVGGNEQFF

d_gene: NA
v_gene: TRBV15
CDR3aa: CATSRAGPPIEFF

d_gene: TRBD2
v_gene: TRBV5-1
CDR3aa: CASSLAGLAGGNTDTQYF

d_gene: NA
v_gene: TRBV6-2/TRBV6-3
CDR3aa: CASSLDSHEPQHF

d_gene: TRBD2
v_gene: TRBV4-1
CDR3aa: CASSQDYLAVNSYEQYF

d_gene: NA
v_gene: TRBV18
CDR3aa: CASSMPQGPGNTIYF

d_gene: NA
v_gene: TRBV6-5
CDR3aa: CASSYASAPYEQYF

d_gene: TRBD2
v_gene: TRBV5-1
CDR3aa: CASSHTASGNGEQFF

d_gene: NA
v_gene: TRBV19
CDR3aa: CASSILQGYEQYF

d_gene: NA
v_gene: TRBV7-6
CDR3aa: CANSPTSGVTGANVLTF

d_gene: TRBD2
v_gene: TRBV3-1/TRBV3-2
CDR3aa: CASSPSGILPDTQYF

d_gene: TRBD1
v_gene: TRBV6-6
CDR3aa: CASRPGTGRLYGYTF

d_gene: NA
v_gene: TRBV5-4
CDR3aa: CASSGQGSGSYNEQFF

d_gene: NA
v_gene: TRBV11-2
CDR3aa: CASSLGFSGEKLFF

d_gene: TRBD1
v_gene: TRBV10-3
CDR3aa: CAISESLGQGVDEQFF

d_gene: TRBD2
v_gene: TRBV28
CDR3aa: CASSLAGPYEQYF

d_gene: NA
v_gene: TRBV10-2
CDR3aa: CASSESGTGYEQYF

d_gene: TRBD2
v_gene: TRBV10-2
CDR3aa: CASSLLAGGPFTGELFF

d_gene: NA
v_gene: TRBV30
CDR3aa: CAWSVSQVKDEQYF

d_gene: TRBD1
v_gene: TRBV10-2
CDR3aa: CASGPDRGLGKLFF

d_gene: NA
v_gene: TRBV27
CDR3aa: CASSLSGGIRETPLHF

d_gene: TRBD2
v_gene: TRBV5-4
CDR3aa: CASSLLGLAAQETQYF

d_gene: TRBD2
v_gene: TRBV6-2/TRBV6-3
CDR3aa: CASSYATSGRASFNEQFF

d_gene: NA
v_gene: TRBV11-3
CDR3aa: CASSSSGTQYF

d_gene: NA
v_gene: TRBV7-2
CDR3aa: CASSSTPASSYNEQFF

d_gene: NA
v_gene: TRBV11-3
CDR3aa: CASSLGQTSSYNEQFF

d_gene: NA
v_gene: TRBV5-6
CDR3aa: CASSTLQGNIQYF

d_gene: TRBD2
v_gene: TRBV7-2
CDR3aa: CASSPASGGDTQYF

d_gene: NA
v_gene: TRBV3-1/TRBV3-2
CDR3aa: CASSQAAGGDIQYF